What follows is one T cell receptor beta chain and its context. Antigen unknown. The CDR3 totals 15 residues. Germline assignment: CDR1 MNHNS and CDR2 SASEGT. Trimming pared 2 bases from V and 2 bases from J, leaving 13 bases between. This entry belongs to a study of identical twins. General study results and limits: Surplus twin overlap in beta out-of-frame sequences was less pronounced. Not following the same donors, the study drew its conclusions from cross-sectional statistical analysis. There is a chance that invariant MAIT and iNKT cells partially muddied zero-insertion analyses.

TCRdb independently ran MiXCR on the 5' RACE reads; one entry per CDR3 protein. The sample lists 450,000 or so distinct CDR3 sequences, less than 25% occurring once. This sample also belongs to another study, concerning T cells expressing NK-cell markers.

The V call is TRBV6-1, the J call TRBJ2-7; weak D call: TRBD1 (5 bases). Sequenced sample: CD4+ T cells sorted from blood. The TCR sequence derives from a woman aged 18-29 years in good health. This chain's CDR3 is CASSEQGLVTYEQYF. CDR3 in DNA: TGTGCCAGCAGTGAACAGGGCCTGGTAACCTACGAGCAGTACTTC.